The 27 T cell receptor beta chains below come from one sample, sequenced in a study of cytomegalovirus exposure and HLA in healthy donors. PCR employed 60 Vbeta and 13 Jbeta primers. Method: immunoSEQ multiplex PCR; TCRdb's copy keeps in-frame clones and lacks some. The table has 150,000 to 200,000 clones, 84% seen once. Sequenced: PBMCs. These receptors were collected from a girl aged 2 to 9 in good health and CMV-seropositive.

The J gene is TRBJ2-7, the V gene TRBV5-6; D might be TRBD2 (6 bases). The CDR3 is made up of 14 amino acids. Germline V gene sequence: CDR1 SGHDT, CDR2 YYEEEE. Trimming cost V 5 bases and J 1 base, with 13 bases left between them. The CDR3 DNA follows: TGTGCCAGCAGTCCACGGGACTCTTCCTACGAGCAGTACTTC. Translating it yields CASSPRDSSYEQYF.

The V call is TRBV4-1, the J call TRBJ2-7; D remains ambiguous. The germline gives CDR1 MGHRA, CDR2 YSYEKL. This CDR3 has 16 residues. Trimming shortened V by 0 bases and J by 2 bases, and 14 bases separated the two germline ends. CDR3 bases: TGCGCCAGCAGCCAAGATCCCCGCGACATCCCCTACGAGCAGTACTTC. Its translation: CASSQDPRDIPYEQYF.

The CDR3 bases are TGTGCCAGCAGCCAATATGTAAGCCTAGCGGGCAATGAGCAGTTCTTC. This gives the protein CASSQYVSLAGNEQFF. The chain links TRBV4-2 to TRBJ2-1, with TRBD2 matching over 8 bases. The CDR3 has 16 residues. Germline V gene data show CDR1 as LGHNA and CDR2 as YNFKEQ. Losses at the gene ends were 2 bases for V and 6 bases for J; bases not matched to a gene: 9.

In DNA form, the CDR3 reads TGTGCTAGTGGTCCGGGACAGGGGAAGGCTTTCTTT. Translated, it gives CASGPGQGKAFF. V usage is TRBV12-5 and J usage is TRBJ1-1; TRBD1 aligns across 10 bases. In germline, CDR1 is LGHNT, CDR2 FRNRAP. Trimming removed 5 bases from V and 11 bases from J; junction bases left unmatched: 5. The CDR3 runs 12 residues.

V and J are TRBV7-2 and TRBJ1-6; no firm D call. V was shortened by 1 base and J by 14 bases, with 15 bases between the two germline ends. Germline values: CDR1 SGHTA, CDR2 FQGNSA. The CDR3 has 14 amino acids. CDR3 amino acids: CASSLEIGDLALHF. Here the CDR3 DNA reads TGTGCCAGCAGCTTAGAGATTGGAGATCTGGCCCTCCACTTT.

This rearrangement joins TRBV6-6 to TRBJ2-5; tentatively, D is TRBD1 (5 bases). The ends were cut back, 0 bases at V and 1 base at J, with 6 bases in the middle. The CDR3 spans 14 residues. CDR1 and CDR2 (germline): MNHNY, SVGAGI (reference sequence). CDR3 bases: TGTGCCAGCAGTTACTCCGACAGCCAAGAGACCCAGTACTTC. Residues: CASSYSDSQETQYF.

This sequence joins TRBV11-2 and TRBJ2-3; 11 bases are a match to TRBD2. CDR1 SGHAT and CDR2 FQNNGV come from the germline V gene. V gave up 3 bases and J gave up 5 bases; unmatched junction bases: 10. The CDR3 has 17 residues. CDR3 nucleotide sequence: TGTGCCAGCAGCTTCACTAGCGGGAGTCGAGAGGGAGATACGCAGTATTTT. It is translated as CASSFTSGSREGDTQYF.

The chain's CDR3 is CASSPIGRGPISGANVLTF. Written as DNA, the CDR3 is TGTGCCAGCAGCCCAATCGGCAGGGGCCCGATCTCTGGGGCCAACGTCCTGACTTTC. The J gene is TRBJ2-6, the V gene TRBV7-6; perhaps TRBD1 as D (6 bases). This CDR3 comprises 19 residues. V shed 5 bases and J shed 0 bases, with 20 bases lying between them. Looked up from germline, CDR1 is SGHVS and CDR2 is FNYEAQ.

The chain links TRBV27 to TRBJ1-3; D ambiguous. Trimming left V 0 bases short and J 0 bases short, with 6 bases between. The CDR3 loop spans 15 amino acids. In germline, CDR1 is MNHEY, CDR2 SMNVEV (reference sequence). CDR3 coding DNA: TGTGCCAGCAGTTTATCGCCAGGCTCTGGAAACACCATATATTTT. Encoded protein: CASSLSPGSGNTIYF.

The genes are TRBV30 and TRBJ1-6, with TRBD1 matching over 9 bases. The CDR3 has 16 amino acids. V was clipped by 3 bases and J by 4 bases; unmatched bases: 7. In germline, CDR1 is GTSNPN, CDR2 SVGIG (reference sequence). CDR3 in amino acids: CAWSSDRGEYNSPLHF. The DNA for the CDR3 is TGTGCCTGGAGCTCGGACAGGGGTGAATATAATTCACCCCTCCACTTT. Looking up the rest from reference TRBV30 and TRBJ1-6 gives the full variable domain: SQTIHQWPATLVQPVGSPLSLECTVEGTSNPNLYWYRQAAGRGLQLLFYSVGIGQISSEVPQNLSASRPQDRQFILSSKKLLLSDSGFYLCAWSSDRGEYNSPLHFGNGTRLTVT.

The chain couples TRBV21-1 to TRBJ1-3. TRBV21-1 is noted as a pseudogene. The CDR3 spans 16 residues. CDR3: CASSKVAEDSGNTIYF. CDR3 DNA sequence: TGTGCCAGCAGCAAAGTAGCAGAGGACTCTGGAAACACCATATATTTT.

The gene calls are TRBV5-6 and TRBJ2-1; D is perhaps TRBD1 (5 bases). Germline V gene data show CDR1 as SGHDT and CDR2 as YYEEEE. V lost 0 bases to trimming and J lost 1 base, with 11 bases between them. This CDR3 contains 16 residues. CDR3 bases: TGTGCCAGCAGCTTGGCCCCAGGGCCATCCTACAATGAGCAGTTCTTC. Its translation: CASSLAPGPSYNEQFF.

This clone occurred a few times. The chain uses TRBV7-3 and TRBJ1-6; no firm D call. The CDR3 is 13 residues long. Trimming took off 4 bases at V and 9 bases at J, with 10 bases between the two ends. Germline V CDR1 and CDR2: SGHTA, FQGTGA. The CDR3 region has the DNA TGTGCCAGCAGCTCCCTACAGAGTTCACCCCTCCACTTT. The encoded protein is CASSSLQSSPLHF.

This clone was seen a single time. This chain connects TRBV19 to TRBJ1-2, with no clear D. V gave up 4 bases and J gave up 0 bases, with 12 bases separating them. The CDR3 is 15 amino acids. Per germline, CDR1 LNHDA and CDR2 SQIVND (reference sequence). The CDR3 DNA reads TGTGCCAGTAGTAGAACAGCTACTCCTAACTATGGCTACACCTTC. Translation: CASSRTATPNYGYTF. Full variable domain (missing parts from reference TRBV19 and TRBJ1-2): DGGITQSPKYLFRKEGQNVTLSCEQNLNHDAMYWYRQDPGQGLRLIYYSQIVNDFQKGDIAEGYSVSREKKESFPLTVTSAQKNPTAFYLCASSRTATPNYGYTFGSGTRLTVV.

CDR3 protein: CASSSGLSYNEQFF. The CDR3 bases are TGCGCCAGCAGTTCAGGGCTGTCCTACAATGAGCAGTTCTTC. The rearrangement joins TRBV10-1 to TRBJ2-1; D might be TRBD1 (5 bases). This CDR3 has 14 residues. Germline-derived CDR1 and CDR2 are WNHNN and SYGVQD (reference sequence). Trimming left V 5 bases short and J 1 base short, with 9 bases between.

This chain uses TRBV25-1 with TRBJ2-7; 8 nucleotides align to TRBD1. J gave up 1 base and V 3 bases, and 2 bases lay outside the gene matches. The germline V gene encodes CDR1 MGHDK and CDR2 SYGVNS. This CDR3 is 14 amino acids long. As DNA, the CDR3 is TGTGCCAGCAGTGATTGGACAGGGTCCTACGAGCAGTACTTC. It specifies CASSDWTGSYEQYF.

This clone was found a few times. CDR3 bases: TGTGCCAGCAGGAAGGGGGGGGGCAATCAGCCCCAGCATTTT. It is translated as CASRKGGGNQPQHF. The chain is built from TRBV27 and TRBJ1-5; a possible D gene is TRBD1 (6 bases). This CDR3 is 14 amino acids long. V was shortened by 6 bases and J by 2 bases, with 11 bases between the two germline ends. Germline CDR1 and CDR2: MNHEY and SMNVEV (reference sequence).

This clone was seen more than once but under ten times. In nucleotides, the CDR3 is TGTGCCAGCAGTATCCAGACAGGAAGGGATTACGAGCAGTACTTC. This sequence encodes CASSIQTGRDYEQYF. This rearrangement joins TRBV6-6 to TRBJ2-7; D is perhaps TRBD1 (6 bases). There are 15 residues in the CDR3. Deletions cut 5 bases from V and 4 bases from J, with 18 bases between. Germline V gene data show CDR1 as MNHNY and CDR2 as SVGAGI (reference sequence).

Here the CDR3 DNA reads TGTGCCAGCAGCACAGGGGGCGGGGAGCTGTTTTTT. It yields the protein CASSTGGGELFF. The V and J genes are TRBV7-3 and TRBJ2-2, with TRBD1 matching 8 bases. Looked up from germline, CDR1 is SGHTA and CDR2 is FQGTGA. The CDR3 has 12 amino acids. Germline trimming cut 5 bases from V and 7 bases from J; bases unmatched to any gene: 0. Full variable domain (missing parts from reference TRBV7-3 and TRBJ2-2): GAGVSQTPSNKVTEKGKYVELRCDPISGHTALYWYRQSLGQGPEFLIYFQGTGAADDSGLPNDRFFAVRPEGSVSTLKIQRTERGDSAVYLCASSTGGGELFFGEGSRLTVL.

This CDR3 reads CASSQVTGEDEQFF. CDR3 DNA: TGTGCCAGCAGCCAAGTCACGGGGGAGGATGAGCAGTTCTTC. V gene TRBV14 combines with J gene TRBJ2-1, with D maybe TRBD2 (6 bases). Between the trimmed V and J ends, which lost 1 base and 8 bases, there was a span of 12 bases. The CDR3 loop spans 14 amino acids. Germline V gene lookup returns CDR1 SGHDN and CDR2 FVKESK.

This clone has just one count. This chain joins TRBV7-6 and TRBJ1-2, with TRBD1 matching over 7 bases. This CDR3 comprises 16 residues. The germline V gene encodes CDR1 SGHVS and CDR2 FNYEAQ. J gave up 6 bases and V 1 base, and 11 bases lay outside the gene matches. CDR3 sequence reads: CASSLVFRRGLNGYTF. As DNA, the CDR3 is TGTGCCAGCAGCTTAGTCTTCCGCAGGGGGTTGAATGGCTACACCTTC.

In its sample, this clone was seen a few times. The DNA of the CDR3 is TGTGCCAGCAGCCAAGTTCTCCAGGGAACCACAGATACGCAGTATTTT. Protein: CASSQVLQGTTDTQYF. The chain combines TRBV4-2 with TRBJ2-3, with D maybe TRBD1 (5 bases). V lost 1 base, J lost 2 bases, and 13 bases lay in between. This CDR3 comprises 16 residues. From germline, CDR1 is LGHNA and CDR2 YNFKEQ.

The rearrangement links TRBV13 to TRBJ1-6; TRBD1 is a possible D gene (5 bases). V dropped 0 bases and J dropped 8 bases, with 5 bases sitting between them. The germline V gene encodes CDR1 PRHDT and CDR2 FYEKMQ (reference sequence). The CDR3 contains 13 residues. In nucleotides, the CDR3 is TGTGCCAGCAGCTTAGGCAGGGATTCACCCCTCCACTTT. This encodes CASSLGRDSPLHF.

V is TRBV25-1 and J is TRBJ2-7, with TRBD2 as a possible D gene (6 bases). The CDR3 runs to 17 residues. Trimming took off 1 base at V and 0 bases at J, with 16 bases between the two ends. CDR1 is MGHDK and CDR2 is SYGVNS in the germline V gene. CDR3 amino acids: CASSESGTPAGSYEQYF. The CDR3 DNA reads as TGTGCCAGCAGTGAATCAGGGACTCCGGCGGGCTCCTACGAGCAGTACTTC.

The chain recombines TRBV5-1 with TRBJ2-1; 12 bases match TRBD2. CDR1 is SGHRS, CDR2 YFSETQ, per germline. V trimming: 0 bases; J trimming: 4 bases; junction bases outside the gene matches: 8. The CDR3 runs to 18 residues. CDR3 in DNA: TGCGCCAGCAGCTTGGGTCTAGCGGGAGGGCCAGCTTACAATGAGCAGTTCTTC. This encodes CASSLGLAGGPAYNEQFF.

The count of this clone is one. The chain carries TRBV5-1 and TRBJ1-4; 7 nucleotides align to TRBD1. CDR3 length: 17 residues. Germline V gene data show CDR1 as SGHRS and CDR2 as YFSETQ. V lost 0 bases to trimming and J lost 0 bases; unmatched junction nucleotides: 5. The CDR3 DNA reads as TGCGCCAGCAGCTTGGTGGGGACAGTTGCAACTAATGAAAAACTGTTTTTT. This gives the protein CASSLVGTVATNEKLFF.

The V gene is TRBV4-1, the J gene TRBJ2-7; 7 bases fit TRBD2. This CDR3 contains 15 residues. V lost 0 bases and J lost 2; bases outside the gene matches: 4. Germline V CDR1 and CDR2: MGHRA, YSYEKL. The CDR3 protein is CASSQDNGLAYEQYF. CDR3 sequence (DNA): TGCGCCAGCAGCCAAGATAATGGACTAGCCTACGAGCAGTACTTC.